The 9 T cell receptor beta chains below all came from one sample that was sequenced in a study of chronic HIV infection and antiretroviral therapy. TCRdb independently ran MiXCR on the 5' RACE reads; one entry per CDR3 protein. Of tens of thousands of distinct CDR3 sequences in the sample, about 7.4% were seen once. The source material was peripheral blood. The receptors derive from an adult who had HIV and had not received antiretroviral therapy, or was an uninfected healthy control (not recorded which).

This chain joins TRBV25-1 and TRBJ1-1, with D tentatively TRBD1 (5 bases). Germline-derived CDR1 and CDR2 are MGHDK and SYGVNS. V was shortened by 5 bases and J by 7 bases, with 14 bases between the two germline ends. CDR3 length equals 13 residues. The CDR3 region has the DNA TGTGCCAGCAGTACAGGAGGGGATAATGAAGCTTTCTTT. It yields the protein CASSTGGDNEAFF.

In this sample, this clonotype turned up many times. The genes are TRBV5-1 and TRBJ2-7, with D tentatively TRBD1 or TRBD2 (5 bases each). The CDR3 covers 17 residues. Trimming shortened V by 1 base and J by 4 bases, and 21 bases separated the two germline ends. Germline assignment: CDR1 SGHRS and CDR2 YFSETQ. The CDR3 here is CASSLSNPGPRFYEQYF. CDR3 sequence (DNA): TGCGCCAGCAGCTTGTCTAACCCGGGACCGAGATTTTACGAGCAGTACTTC.

CDR3 in DNA: TGCAGTGCCCTGCGGGTCTCAGGGGGGCCCCAGCATTTT. Translated, it gives CSALRVSGGPQHF. The chain has TRBV20-1 and TRBJ1-5; 7 bases are shared with TRBD1. Germline CDR1 DFQATT, CDR2 SNEGSKA (reference sequence). The CDR3 contains 13 residues. V was pared by 6 bases and J by 9 bases, with 11 bases of the junction left unmatched.

Ten or more counts support this clonotype. The chain couples TRBV7-2 to TRBJ2-5, with D tentatively TRBD2 (7 bases). With 5 bases removed from V and 4 bases from J, the gap between germline ends came to 23 bases. The CDR3 contains 17 residues. Germline CDR1 SGHTA, CDR2 FQGNSA. CDR3 loop: CASSLQPQGSSGETQYF. In DNA form, the CDR3 reads TGTGCCAGCAGCCTCCAACCACAGGGCTCTAGCGGAGAGACCCAGTACTTC.

This clonotype was counted many times. J is TRBJ1-5 and V is TRBV6-6; TRBD1 matches 8 bases. V dropped 7 bases and J dropped 5; count of bases not matched to a gene: 16. The CDR3 contains 17 residues. The germline gives CDR1 MNHNY, CDR2 SVGAGI (reference sequence). The CDR3 coding sequence is TGTGCCAGCACCCCGACAGGGGTAGGACTTCGGTATCAGCCCCAGCATTTT. This translates into CASTPTGVGLRYQPQHF.

In this sample, this clonotype turned up many times. The chain couples TRBV29-1 to TRBJ1-1; a weak D match, TRBD1 (6 bases). Per germline, CDR1 SQVTM and CDR2 ANQGSEA. Trimming removed 3 bases from V and 0 bases from J, with 11 bases in between. CDR3 size: 14 residues. The CDR3 coding sequence is TGCAGCGTTGATATGGCAGGGGTGAACACTGAAGCTTTCTTT. Amino acid sequence: CSVDMAGVNTEAFF.

This clonotype was detected only a few times. The CDR3 reads CSARDLVGGQLFF. In nucleotides, the CDR3 is TGCAGTGCTAGAGATTTGGTCGGGGGTCAACTGTTTTTT. This chain connects TRBV20-1 to TRBJ1-4, with a possible D match to TRBD1 (5 bases). The CDR3 spans 13 residues. CDR1 DFQATT and CDR2 SNEGSKA come from the germline V gene (reference sequence). V lost 0 bases and J lost 12, with 14 bases in between.

The chain uses TRBV29-1 and TRBJ2-3, with D unclear. From germline, CDR1 is SQVTM and CDR2 ANQGSEA. The CDR3 is made up of 11 amino acids. V was shortened by 4 bases and J by 1 base, with 3 bases between the two germline ends. The CDR3 DNA sequence: TGCAGCGTTGGGCGCACAGATACGCAGTATTTT. This gives the protein CSVGRTDTQYF.

The sample holds many counts of this clonotype. This sequence joins TRBV27 and TRBJ2-5; possible D gene TRBD2, 6 bases. The CDR3 has 15 residues. V shed 6 bases and J shed 5 bases, with 19 bases lying between them. The germline V gene has CDR1 MNHEY and CDR2 SMNVEV (reference sequence). CDR3 region: CASSRRRDSLETQYF. DNA for the CDR3: TGTGCCAGCAGCCGACGTAGGGACTCTTTGGAGACCCAGTACTTC.